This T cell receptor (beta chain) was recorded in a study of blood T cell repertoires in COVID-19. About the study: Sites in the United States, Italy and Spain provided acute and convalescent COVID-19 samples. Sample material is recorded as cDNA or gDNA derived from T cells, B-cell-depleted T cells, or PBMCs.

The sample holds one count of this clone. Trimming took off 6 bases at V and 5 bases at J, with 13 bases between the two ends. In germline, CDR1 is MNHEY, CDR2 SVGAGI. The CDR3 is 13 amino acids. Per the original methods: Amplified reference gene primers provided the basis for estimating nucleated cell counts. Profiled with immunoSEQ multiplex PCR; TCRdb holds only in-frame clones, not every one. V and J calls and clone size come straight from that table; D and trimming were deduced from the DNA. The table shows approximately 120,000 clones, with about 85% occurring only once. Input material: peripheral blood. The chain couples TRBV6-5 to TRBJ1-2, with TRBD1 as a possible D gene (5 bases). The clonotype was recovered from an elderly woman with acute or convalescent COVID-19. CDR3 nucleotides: TGTGCCAGCAGCCTGGAGGGGAAATATGGCTACACCTTC. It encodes CASSLEGKYGYTF.